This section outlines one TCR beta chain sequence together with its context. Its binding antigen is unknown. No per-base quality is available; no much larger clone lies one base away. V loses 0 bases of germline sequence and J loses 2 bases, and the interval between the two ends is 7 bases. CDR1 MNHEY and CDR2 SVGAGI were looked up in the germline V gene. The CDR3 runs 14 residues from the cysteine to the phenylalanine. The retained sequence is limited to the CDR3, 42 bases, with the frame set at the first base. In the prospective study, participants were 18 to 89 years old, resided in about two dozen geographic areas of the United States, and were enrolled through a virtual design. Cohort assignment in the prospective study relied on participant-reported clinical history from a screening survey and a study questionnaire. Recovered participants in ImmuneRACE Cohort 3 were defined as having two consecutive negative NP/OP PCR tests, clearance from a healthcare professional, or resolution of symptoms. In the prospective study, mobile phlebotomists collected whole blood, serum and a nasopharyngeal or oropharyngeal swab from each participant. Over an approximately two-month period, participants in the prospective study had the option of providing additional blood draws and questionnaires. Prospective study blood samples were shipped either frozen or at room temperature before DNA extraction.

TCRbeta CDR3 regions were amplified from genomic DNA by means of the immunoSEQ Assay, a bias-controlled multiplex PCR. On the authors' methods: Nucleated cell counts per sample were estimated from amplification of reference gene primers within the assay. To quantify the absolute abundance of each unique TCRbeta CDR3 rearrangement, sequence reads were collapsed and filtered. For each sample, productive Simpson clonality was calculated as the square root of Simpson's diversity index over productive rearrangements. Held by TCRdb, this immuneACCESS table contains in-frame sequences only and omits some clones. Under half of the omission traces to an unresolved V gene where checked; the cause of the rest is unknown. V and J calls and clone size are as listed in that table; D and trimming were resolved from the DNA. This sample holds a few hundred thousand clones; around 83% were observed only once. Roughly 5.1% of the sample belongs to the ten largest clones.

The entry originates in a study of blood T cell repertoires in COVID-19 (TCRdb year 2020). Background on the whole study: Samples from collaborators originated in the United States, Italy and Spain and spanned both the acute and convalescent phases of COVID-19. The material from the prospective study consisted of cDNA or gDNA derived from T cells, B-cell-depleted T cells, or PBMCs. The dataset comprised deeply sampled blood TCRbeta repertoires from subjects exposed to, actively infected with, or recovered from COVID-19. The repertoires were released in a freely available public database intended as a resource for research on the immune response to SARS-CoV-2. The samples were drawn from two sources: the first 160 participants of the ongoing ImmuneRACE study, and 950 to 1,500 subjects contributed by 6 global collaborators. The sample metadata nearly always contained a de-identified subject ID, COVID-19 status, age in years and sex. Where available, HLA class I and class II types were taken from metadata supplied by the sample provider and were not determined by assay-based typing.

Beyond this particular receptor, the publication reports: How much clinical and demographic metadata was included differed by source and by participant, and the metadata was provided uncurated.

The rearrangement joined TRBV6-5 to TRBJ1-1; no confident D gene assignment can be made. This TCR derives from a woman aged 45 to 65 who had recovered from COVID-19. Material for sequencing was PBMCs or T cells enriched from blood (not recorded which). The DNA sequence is TGTGCCAGCAGTTACTCAGGAGTCAACACTGAAGCTTTCTTT. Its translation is CASSYSGVNTEAFF.